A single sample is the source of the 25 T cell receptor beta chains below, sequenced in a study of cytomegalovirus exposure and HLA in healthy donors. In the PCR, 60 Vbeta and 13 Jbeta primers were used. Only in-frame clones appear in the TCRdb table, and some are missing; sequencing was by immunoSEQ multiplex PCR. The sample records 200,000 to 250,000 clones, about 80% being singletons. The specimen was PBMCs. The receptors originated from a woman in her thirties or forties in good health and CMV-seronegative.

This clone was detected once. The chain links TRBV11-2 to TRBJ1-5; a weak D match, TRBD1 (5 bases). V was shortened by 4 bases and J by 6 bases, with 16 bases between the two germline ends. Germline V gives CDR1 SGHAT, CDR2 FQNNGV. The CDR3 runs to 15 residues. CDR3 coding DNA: TGTGCCAGCAGCTCGGGGCGGGGGGTCGGTCAGCCCCAGCATTTT. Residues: CASSSGRGVGQPQHF.

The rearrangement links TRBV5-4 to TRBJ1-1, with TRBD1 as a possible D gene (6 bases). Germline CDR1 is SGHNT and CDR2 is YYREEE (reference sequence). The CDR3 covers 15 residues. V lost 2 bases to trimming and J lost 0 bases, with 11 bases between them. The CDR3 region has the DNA TGTGCCAGCAGCTTCGGGGGGGCTCTGAACACTGAAGCTTTCTTT. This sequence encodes CASSFGGALNTEAFF. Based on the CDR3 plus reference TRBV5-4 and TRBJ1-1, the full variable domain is ETGVTQSPTHLIKTRGQQVTLRCSSQSGHNTVSWYQQALGQGPQFIFQYYREEENGRGNFPPRFSGLQFPNYSSELNVNALELDDSALYLCASSFGGALNTEAFFGQGTRLTVV.

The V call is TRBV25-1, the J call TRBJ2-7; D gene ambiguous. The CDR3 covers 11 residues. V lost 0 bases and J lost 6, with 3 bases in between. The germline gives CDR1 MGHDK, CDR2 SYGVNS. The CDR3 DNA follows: TGTGCCAGCAGTGAATATATCGAGCAGTACTTC. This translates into CASSEYIEQYF.

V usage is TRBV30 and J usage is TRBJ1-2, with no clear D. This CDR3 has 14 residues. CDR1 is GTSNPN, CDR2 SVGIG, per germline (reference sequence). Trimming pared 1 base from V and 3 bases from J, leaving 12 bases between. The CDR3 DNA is TGTGCCTGGAGTGGAGGCTTTAGTGACTATGGCTACACCTTC. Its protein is CAWSGGFSDYGYTF. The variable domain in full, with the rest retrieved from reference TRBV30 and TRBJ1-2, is SQTIHQWPATLVQPVGSPLSLECTVEGTSNPNLYWYRQAAGRGLQLLFYSVGIGQISSEVPQNLSASRPQDRQFILSSKKLLLSDSGFYLCAWSGGFSDYGYTFGSGTRLTVV.

CDR3 sequence reads: CASSEGTSYHEQFF. The DNA for the CDR3 is TGTGCCAGCAGTGAAGGGACTAGCTATCATGAGCAGTTCTTC. V and J are TRBV6-1 and TRBJ2-1; 8 positions agree with TRBD2. The length of the CDR3 is 14 residues. Germline lookup yields CDR1 MNHNS and CDR2 SASEGT. The junction had 4 bases not matched to a gene; V was cut back by 1 base and J by 8 bases.

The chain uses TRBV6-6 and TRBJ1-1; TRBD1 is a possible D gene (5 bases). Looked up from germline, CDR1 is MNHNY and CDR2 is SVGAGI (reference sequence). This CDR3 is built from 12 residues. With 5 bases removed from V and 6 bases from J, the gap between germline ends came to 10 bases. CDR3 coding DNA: TGTGCCAGCAGTCCAGGGTTTGCTGAAGCTTTCTTT. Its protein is CASSPGFAEAFF.

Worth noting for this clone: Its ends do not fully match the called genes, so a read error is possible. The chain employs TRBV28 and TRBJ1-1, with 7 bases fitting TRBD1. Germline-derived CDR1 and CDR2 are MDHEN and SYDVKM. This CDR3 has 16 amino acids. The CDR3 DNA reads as TGTGCCGGCAGCGATCCGGGAAGACAGGGAGGCACTGAAGCTTTCTTT. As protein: CAGSDPGRQGGTEAFF.

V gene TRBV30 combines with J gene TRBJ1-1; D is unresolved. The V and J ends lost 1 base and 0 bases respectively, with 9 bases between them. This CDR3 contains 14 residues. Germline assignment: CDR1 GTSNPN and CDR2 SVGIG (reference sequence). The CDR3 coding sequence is TGTGCCTGGAGTGCCGGGATACTGAACACTGAAGCTTTCTTT. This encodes CAWSAGILNTEAFF. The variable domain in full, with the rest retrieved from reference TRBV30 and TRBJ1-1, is SQTIHQWPATLVQPVGSPLSLECTVEGTSNPNLYWYRQAAGRGLQLLFYSVGIGQISSEVPQNLSASRPQDRQFILSSKKLLLSDSGFYLCAWSAGILNTEAFFGQGTRLTVV.

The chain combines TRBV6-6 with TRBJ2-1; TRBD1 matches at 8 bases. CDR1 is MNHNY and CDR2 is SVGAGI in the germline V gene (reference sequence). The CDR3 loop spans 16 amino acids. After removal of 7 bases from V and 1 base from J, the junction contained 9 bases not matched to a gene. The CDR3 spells CASTPWTGRSYNEQFF. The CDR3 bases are TGTGCCAGCACCCCCTGGACAGGGAGATCCTACAATGAGCAGTTCTTC.

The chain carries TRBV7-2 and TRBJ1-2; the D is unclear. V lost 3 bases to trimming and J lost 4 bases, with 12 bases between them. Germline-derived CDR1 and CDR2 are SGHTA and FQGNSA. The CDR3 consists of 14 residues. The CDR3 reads CASSFNPGSYGYTF. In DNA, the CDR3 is TGTGCCAGCAGCTTTAATCCGGGAAGCTATGGCTACACCTTC.

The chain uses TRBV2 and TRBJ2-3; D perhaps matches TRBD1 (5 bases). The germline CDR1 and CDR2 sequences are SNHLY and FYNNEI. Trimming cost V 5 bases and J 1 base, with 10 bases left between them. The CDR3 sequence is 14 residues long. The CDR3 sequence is CASSIRVGTDTQYF. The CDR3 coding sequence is TGTGCCAGCAGTATCAGGGTCGGCACAGATACGCAGTATTTT. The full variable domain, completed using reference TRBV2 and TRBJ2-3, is EPEVTQTPSHQVTQMGQEVILRCVPISNHLYFYWYRQILGQKVEFLVSFYNNEISEKSEIFDDQFSVERPDGSNFTLKIRSTKLEDSAMYFCASSIRVGTDTQYFGPGTRLTVL.

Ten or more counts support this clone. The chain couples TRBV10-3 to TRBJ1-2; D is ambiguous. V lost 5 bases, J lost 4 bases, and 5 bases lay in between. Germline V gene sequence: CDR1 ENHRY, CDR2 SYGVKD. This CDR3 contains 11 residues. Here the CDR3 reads CAISPGYGYTF. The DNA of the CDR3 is TGTGCCATCAGTCCGGGCTATGGCTACACCTTC.

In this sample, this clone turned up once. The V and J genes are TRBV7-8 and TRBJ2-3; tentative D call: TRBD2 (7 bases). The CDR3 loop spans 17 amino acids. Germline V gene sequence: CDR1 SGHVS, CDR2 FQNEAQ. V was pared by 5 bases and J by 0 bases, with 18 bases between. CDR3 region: CASSNKRGGISTDTQYF. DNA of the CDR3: TGTGCCAGCAGCAATAAGAGGGGGGGGATTAGCACAGATACGCAGTATTTT.

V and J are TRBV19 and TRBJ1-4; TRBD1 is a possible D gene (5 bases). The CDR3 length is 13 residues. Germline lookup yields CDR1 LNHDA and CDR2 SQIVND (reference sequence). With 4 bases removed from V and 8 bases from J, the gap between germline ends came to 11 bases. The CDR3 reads CASSRGTAEKLFF. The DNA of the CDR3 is TGTGCCAGTAGTAGAGGGACTGCGGAAAAACTGTTTTTT. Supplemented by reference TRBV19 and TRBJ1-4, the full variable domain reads DGGITQSPKYLFRKEGQNVTLSCEQNLNHDAMYWYRQDPGQGLRLIYYSQIVNDFQKGDIAEGYSVSREKKESFPLTVTSAQKNPTAFYLCASSRGTAEKLFFGSGTQLSVL.

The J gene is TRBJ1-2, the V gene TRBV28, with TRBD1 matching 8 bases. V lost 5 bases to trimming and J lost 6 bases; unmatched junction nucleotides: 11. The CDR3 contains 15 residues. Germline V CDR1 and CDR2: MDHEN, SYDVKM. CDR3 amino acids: CASSPRTGFKDGYTF. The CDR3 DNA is TGTGCCAGCAGTCCCCGGACAGGGTTTAAGGATGGCTACACCTTC.

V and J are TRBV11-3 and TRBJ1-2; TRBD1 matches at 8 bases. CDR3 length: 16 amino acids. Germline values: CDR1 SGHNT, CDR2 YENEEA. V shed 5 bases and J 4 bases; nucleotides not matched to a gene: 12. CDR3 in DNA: TGTGCCAGCAGCACCGGACAGGGTGATGGAGGCTATGGCTACACCTTC. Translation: CASSTGQGDGGYGYTF.

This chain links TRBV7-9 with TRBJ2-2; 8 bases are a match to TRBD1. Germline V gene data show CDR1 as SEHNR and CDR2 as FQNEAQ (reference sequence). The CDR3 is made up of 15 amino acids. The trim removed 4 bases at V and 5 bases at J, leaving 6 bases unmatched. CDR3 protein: CASSYRGQGTGELFF. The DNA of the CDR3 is TGTGCCAGCAGCTACCGTGGACAGGGAACCGGGGAGCTGTTTTTT.

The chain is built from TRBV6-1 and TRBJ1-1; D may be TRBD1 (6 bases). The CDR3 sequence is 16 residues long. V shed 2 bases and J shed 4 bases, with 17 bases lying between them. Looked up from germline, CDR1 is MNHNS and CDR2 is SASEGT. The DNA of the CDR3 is TGTGCCAGCAGTGAAATAGTGGGCAGGGGTCGCACTGAAGCTTTCTTT. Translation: CASSEIVGRGRTEAFF.

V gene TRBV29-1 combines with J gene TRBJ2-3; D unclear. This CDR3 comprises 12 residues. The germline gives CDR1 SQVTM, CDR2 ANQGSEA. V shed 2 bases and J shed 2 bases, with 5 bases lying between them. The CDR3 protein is CSVELYTDTQYF. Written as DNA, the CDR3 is TGCAGCGTTGAACTGTACACAGATACGCAGTATTTT.

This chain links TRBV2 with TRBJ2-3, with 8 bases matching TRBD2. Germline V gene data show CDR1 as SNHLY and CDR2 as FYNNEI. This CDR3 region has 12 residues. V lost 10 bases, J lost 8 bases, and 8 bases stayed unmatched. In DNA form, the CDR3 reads TGTGCCACCGGGGGGGGCCCGGGTACGCAGTATTTT. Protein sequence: CATGGGPGTQYF.

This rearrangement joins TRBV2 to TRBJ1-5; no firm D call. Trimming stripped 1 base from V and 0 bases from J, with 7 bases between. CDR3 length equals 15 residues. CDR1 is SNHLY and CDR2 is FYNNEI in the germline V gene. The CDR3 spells CASSEGLYSNQPQHF. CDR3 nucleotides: TGTGCCAGCAGTGAAGGTTTATATAGCAATCAGCCCCAGCATTTT.

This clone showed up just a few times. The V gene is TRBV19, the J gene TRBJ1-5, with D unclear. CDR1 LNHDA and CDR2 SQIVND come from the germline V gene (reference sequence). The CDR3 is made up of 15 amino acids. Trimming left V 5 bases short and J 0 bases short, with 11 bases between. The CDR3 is CASSATGNSNQPQHF. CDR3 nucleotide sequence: TGTGCCAGTAGTGCCACGGGGAATAGCAATCAGCCCCAGCATTTT. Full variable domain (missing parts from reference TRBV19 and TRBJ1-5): DGGITQSPKYLFRKEGQNVTLSCEQNLNHDAMYWYRQDPGQGLRLIYYSQIVNDFQKGDIAEGYSVSREKKESFPLTVTSAQKNPTAFYLCASSATGNSNQPQHFGDGTRLSIL.

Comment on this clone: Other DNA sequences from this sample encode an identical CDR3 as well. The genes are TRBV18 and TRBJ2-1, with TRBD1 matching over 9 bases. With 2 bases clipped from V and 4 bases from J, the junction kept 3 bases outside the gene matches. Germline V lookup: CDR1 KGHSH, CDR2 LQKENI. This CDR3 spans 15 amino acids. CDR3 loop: CASSPGDRAYNEQFF. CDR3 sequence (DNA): TGTGCCAGCTCACCAGGGGACAGGGCGTACAATGAGCAGTTCTTC.

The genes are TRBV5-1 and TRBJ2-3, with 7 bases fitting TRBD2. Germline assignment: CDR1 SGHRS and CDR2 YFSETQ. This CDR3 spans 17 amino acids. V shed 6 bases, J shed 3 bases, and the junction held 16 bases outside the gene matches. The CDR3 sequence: CASMGTTEKRFTDTQYF. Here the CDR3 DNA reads TGCGCCAGCATGGGGACTACCGAAAAGCGGTTTACAGATACGCAGTATTTT.

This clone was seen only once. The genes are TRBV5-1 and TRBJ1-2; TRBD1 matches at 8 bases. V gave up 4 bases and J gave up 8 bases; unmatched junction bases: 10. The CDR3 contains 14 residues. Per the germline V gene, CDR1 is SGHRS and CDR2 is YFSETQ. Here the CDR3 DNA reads TGCGCCAGCAGCCCGGACAGGGAGACGGAGGGCTACACCTTC. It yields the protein CASSPDRETEGYTF.